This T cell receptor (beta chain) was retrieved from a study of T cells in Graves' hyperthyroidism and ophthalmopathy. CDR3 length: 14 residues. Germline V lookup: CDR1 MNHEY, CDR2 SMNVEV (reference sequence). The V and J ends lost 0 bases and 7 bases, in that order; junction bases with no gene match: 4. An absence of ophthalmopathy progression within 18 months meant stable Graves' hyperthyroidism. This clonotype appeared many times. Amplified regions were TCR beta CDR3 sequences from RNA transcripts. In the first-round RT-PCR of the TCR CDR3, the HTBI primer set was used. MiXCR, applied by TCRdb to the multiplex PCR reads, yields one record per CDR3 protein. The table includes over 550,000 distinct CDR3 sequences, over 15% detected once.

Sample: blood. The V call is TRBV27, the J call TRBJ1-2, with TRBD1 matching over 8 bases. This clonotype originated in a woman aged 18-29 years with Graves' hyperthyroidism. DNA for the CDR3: TGTGCCAGCAGTTTATCGTTACAGGGGGGTGGCTACACCTTC. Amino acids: CASSLSLQGGGYTF.